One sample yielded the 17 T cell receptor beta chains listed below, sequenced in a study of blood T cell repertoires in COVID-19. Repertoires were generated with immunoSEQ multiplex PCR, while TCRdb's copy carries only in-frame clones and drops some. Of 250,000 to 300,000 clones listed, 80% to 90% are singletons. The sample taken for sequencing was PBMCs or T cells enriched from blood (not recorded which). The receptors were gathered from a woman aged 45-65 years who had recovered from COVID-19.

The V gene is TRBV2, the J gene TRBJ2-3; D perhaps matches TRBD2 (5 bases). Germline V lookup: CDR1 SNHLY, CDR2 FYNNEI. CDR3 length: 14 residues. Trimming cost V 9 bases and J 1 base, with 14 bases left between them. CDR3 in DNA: TGTGCCAGGTTGGACCCGCGGGGCACAGATACGCAGTATTTT. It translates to CARLDPRGTDTQYF.

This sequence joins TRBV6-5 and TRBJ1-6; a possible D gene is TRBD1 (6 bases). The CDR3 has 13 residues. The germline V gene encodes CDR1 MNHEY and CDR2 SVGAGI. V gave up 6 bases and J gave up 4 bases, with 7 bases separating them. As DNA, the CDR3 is TGTGCCAGCAGCGGACAGTATAATTCACCCCTCCACTTT. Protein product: CASSGQYNSPLHF.

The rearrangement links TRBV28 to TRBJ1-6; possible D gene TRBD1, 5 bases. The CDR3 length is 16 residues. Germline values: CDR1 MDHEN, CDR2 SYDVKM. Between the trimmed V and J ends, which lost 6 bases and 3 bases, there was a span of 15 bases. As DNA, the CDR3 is TGTGCCAGCAGACCGACAGCCCGTGACTATAATTCACCCCTCCACTTT. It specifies CASRPTARDYNSPLHF. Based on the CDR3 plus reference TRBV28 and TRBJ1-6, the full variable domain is DVKVTQSSRYLVKRTGEKVFLECVQDMDHENMFWYRQDPGLGLRLIYFSYDVKMKEKGDIPEGYSVSREKKERFSLILESASTNQTSMYLCASRPTARDYNSPLHFGNGTRLTVT.

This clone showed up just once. The CDR3: CASSLQGYSYEQYF. The CDR3 region has the DNA TGTGCCAGCAGTCTACAGGGTTACTCCTACGAGCAGTACTTC. The chain is built from TRBV28 and TRBJ2-7; tentatively, D is TRBD1 (6 bases). V was trimmed by 5 bases and J by 0 bases, leaving 11 bases between them. Looked up from germline, CDR1 is MDHEN and CDR2 is SYDVKM. The CDR3 has 14 amino acids.

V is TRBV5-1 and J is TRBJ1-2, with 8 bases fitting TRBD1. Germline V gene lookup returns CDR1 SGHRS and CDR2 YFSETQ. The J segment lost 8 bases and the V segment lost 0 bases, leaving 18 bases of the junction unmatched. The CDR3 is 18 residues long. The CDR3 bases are TGCGCCAGCAGCTTGGCTGCGGACCCAGGGGGCCCTAGACGGGGCTACACCTTC. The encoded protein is CASSLAADPGGPRRGYTF.

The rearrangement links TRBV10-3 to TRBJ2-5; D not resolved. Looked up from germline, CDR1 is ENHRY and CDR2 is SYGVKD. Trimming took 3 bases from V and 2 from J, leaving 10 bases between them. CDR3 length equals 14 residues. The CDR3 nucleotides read TGTGCCATCAGTGACGGGTTTAGGCAAGAGACCCAGTACTTC. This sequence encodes CAISDGFRQETQYF.

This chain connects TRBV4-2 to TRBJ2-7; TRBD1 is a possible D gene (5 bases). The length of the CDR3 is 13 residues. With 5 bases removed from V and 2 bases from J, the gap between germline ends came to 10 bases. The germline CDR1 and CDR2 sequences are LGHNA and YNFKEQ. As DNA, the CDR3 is TGTGCCAGCAGCATGGGGCAGCCCTACGAGCAGTACTTC. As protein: CASSMGQPYEQYF.

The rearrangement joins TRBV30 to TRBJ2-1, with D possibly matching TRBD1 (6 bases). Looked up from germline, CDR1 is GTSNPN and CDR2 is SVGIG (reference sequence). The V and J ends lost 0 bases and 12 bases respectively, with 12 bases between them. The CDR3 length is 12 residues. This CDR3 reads CAWSVQGTSQFF. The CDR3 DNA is TGTGCCTGGAGTGTACAGGGAACGTCGCAGTTCTTC.

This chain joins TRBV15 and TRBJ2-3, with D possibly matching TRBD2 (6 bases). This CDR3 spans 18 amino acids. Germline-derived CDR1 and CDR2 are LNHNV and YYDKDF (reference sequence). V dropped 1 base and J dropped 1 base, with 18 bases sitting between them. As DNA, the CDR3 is TGTGCCACCAGCAGAGTTTCGTTAGGCGGAGGGGGCACAGATACGCAGTATTTT. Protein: CATSRVSLGGGGTDTQYF. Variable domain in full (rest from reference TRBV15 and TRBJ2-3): DAMVIQNPRYQVTQFGKPVTLSCSQTLNHNVMYWYQQKSSQAPKLLFHYYDKDFNNEADTPDNFQSRRPNTSFCFLDIRSPGLGDTAMYLCATSRVSLGGGGTDTQYFGPGTRLTVL.

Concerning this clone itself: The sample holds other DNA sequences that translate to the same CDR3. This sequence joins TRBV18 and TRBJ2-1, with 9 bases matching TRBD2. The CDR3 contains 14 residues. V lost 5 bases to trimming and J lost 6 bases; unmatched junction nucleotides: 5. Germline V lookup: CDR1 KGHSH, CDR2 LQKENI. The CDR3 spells CASSIGLASNEQFF. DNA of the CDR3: TGTGCCAGCTCAATCGGACTAGCGAGCAATGAGCAGTTCTTC.

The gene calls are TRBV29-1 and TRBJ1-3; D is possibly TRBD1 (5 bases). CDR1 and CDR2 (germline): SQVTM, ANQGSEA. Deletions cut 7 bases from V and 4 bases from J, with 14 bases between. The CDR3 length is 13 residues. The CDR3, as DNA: TGCAGCGCTGGAGACAGTTTAGGAAACACCATATATTTT. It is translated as CSAGDSLGNTIYF. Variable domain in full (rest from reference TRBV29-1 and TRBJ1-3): SAVISQKPSRDICQRGTSLTIQCQVDSQVTMMFWYRQQPGQSLTLIATANQGSEATYESGFVIDKFPISRPNLTFSTLTVSNMSPEDSSIYLCSAGDSLGNTIYFGEGSWLTVV.

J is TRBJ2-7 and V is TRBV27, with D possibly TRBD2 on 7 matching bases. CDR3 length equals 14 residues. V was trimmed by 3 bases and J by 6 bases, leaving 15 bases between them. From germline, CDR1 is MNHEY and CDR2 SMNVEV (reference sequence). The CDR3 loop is CASSLGRGAGEQYF. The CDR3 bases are TGTGCCAGCAGTTTGGGCCGGGGGGCCGGCGAGCAGTACTTC.

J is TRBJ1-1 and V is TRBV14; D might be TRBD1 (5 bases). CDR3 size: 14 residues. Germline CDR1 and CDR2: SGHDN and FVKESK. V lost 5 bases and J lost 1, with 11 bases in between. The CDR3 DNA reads TGTGCCAGCAGCTGGCCCGGGGGGAACACTGAAGCTTTCTTT. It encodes CASSWPGGNTEAFF.

CDR3 bases: TGTGCCAGCTTGGGGACAGTGAACACTGAAGCTTTCTTT. It yields the protein CASLGTVNTEAFF. J is TRBJ1-1 and V is TRBV7-9; the match to TRBD1 covers 7 bases. The CDR3 runs 13 residues. From germline, CDR1 is SEHNR and CDR2 FQNEAQ (reference sequence). With 8 bases clipped from V and 0 bases from J, the junction kept 3 bases outside the gene matches.

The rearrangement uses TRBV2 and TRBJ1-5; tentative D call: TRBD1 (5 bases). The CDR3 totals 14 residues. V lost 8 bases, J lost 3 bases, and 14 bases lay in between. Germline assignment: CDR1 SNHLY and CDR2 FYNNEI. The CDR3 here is CASQSDRYNQPQHF. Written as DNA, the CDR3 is TGTGCCAGCCAGAGCGACAGATACAATCAGCCCCAGCATTTT.

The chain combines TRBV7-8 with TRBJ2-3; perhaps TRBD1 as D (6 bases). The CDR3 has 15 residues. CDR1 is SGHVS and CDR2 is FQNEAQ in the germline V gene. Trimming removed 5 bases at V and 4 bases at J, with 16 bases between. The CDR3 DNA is TGTGCCAGCAGCAGGGGACACAGACCCCCAGATACGCAGTATTTT. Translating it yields CASSRGHRPPDTQYF.

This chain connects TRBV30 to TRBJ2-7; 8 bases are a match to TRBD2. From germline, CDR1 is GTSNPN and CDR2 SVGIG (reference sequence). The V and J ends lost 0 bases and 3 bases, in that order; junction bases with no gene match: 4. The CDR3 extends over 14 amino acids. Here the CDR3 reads CAWSVPGGGYEQYF. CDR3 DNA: TGTGCCTGGAGTGTCCCGGGGGGGGGCTACGAGCAGTACTTC. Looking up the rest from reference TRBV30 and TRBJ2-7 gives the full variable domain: SQTIHQWPATLVQPVGSPLSLECTVEGTSNPNLYWYRQAAGRGLQLLFYSVGIGQISSEVPQNLSASRPQDRQFILSSKKLLLSDSGFYLCAWSVPGGGYEQYFGPGTRLTVT.